The 20 T cell receptor beta chains below all came from one sample that was sequenced in a study of blood T cell repertoires in COVID-19. The protocol was immunoSEQ multiplex PCR, while the TCRdb copy is restricted to in-frame clones and leaves out a portion. The sample contains around 400,000 clones, roughly 90% of which appear only once. Sequencing was done on a sample of PBMCs or T cells enriched from blood (not recorded which). The receptors were sampled from a woman aged 18-29 years who had been exposed to COVID-19.

J is TRBJ2-2 and V is TRBV28; TRBD1 might be the D (6 bases). The germline gives CDR1 MDHEN, CDR2 SYDVKM. This CDR3 has 17 residues. V was pared by 2 bases and J by 6 bases, with 19 bases between. CDR3 amino acids: CASSLLYGGQAAGELFF. The CDR3 nucleotides read TGTGCCAGCAGTTTACTTTATGGGGGACAAGCGGCCGGGGAGCTGTTTTTT. The full variable domain, completed using reference TRBV28 and TRBJ2-2, is DVKVTQSSRYLVKRTGEKVFLECVQDMDHENMFWYRQDPGLGLRLIYFSYDVKMKEKGDIPEGYSVSREKKERFSLILESASTNQTSMYLCASSLLYGGQAAGELFFGEGSRLTVL.

The rearrangement joins TRBV29-1 to TRBJ2-5; 8 bases match TRBD2. V lost 1 base, J lost 1 base, and 11 bases stayed unmatched. Germline V lookup: CDR1 SQVTM, CDR2 ANQGSEA. This CDR3 is built from 17 residues. As DNA, the CDR3 is TGCAGCGTTGAAGGTGGGGATAGCGGGGTAACCCAAGAGACCCAGTACTTC. As protein: CSVEGGDSGVTQETQYF.

This clone appeared a single time. This sequence joins TRBV5-1 and TRBJ2-3, with D maybe TRBD1 (6 bases). Germline CDR1 and CDR2: SGHRS and YFSETQ. This CDR3 spans 13 amino acids. With 5 bases removed from V and 3 bases from J, the gap between germline ends came to 10 bases. Here the CDR3 reads CASSQQGTDTQYF. CDR3 in DNA: TGCGCCAGCAGTCAACAGGGAACAGATACGCAGTATTTT.

The gene calls are TRBV7-9 and TRBJ1-6; tentative D call: TRBD1 (5 bases). The V gene lost 1 base and the J gene lost 6 bases, with 13 bases spanning the gap. The germline gives CDR1 SEHNR, CDR2 FQNEAQ (reference sequence). The CDR3 covers 16 residues. The CDR3 protein is CASSLGSRQPNSPLHF. The CDR3, as DNA: TGTGCCAGCAGCTTAGGTTCCAGACAGCCTAATTCACCCCTCCACTTT.

The V call is TRBV19, the J call TRBJ2-1; 9 positions agree with TRBD1. Germline loops: CDR1 LNHDA, CDR2 SQIVND (reference sequence). With 6 bases clipped from V and 4 bases from J, the junction kept 10 bases outside the gene matches. The CDR3 is 16 residues long. The CDR3 nucleotides read TGTGCCAGTAGCGACTCCCGGGACAGGGCTTACAATGAGCAGTTCTTC. This translates into CASSDSRDRAYNEQFF.

The rearrangement links TRBV19 to TRBJ2-3; 9 bases fit TRBD2. The V gene end was trimmed by 3 bases and the J gene end by 5 bases; junction bases not matched to a gene: 3. This CDR3 comprises 14 residues. Germline CDR1 reads LNHDA; CDR2 reads SQIVND (reference sequence). The CDR3 reads CASSILLAGDTQYF. DNA of the CDR3: TGTGCCAGTAGTATCCTACTAGCGGGAGATACGCAGTATTTT.

The J gene is TRBJ2-2, the V gene TRBV6-4; 7 bases map to TRBD2. The V gene's germline CDR1 is MRHNA and CDR2 SNTAGT. Losses at the gene ends were 6 bases for V and 4 bases for J; bases not matched to a gene: 17. The CDR3 totals 18 residues. The CDR3 loop reads CASSLLAAGTYSTGELFF. As DNA, the CDR3 is TGTGCCAGCAGCCTCCTAGCGGCTGGTACCTATTCCACCGGGGAGCTGTTTTTT.

This clone was detected only once. The genes are TRBV4-1 and TRBJ1-5, with a possible D match to TRBD1 (5 bases). Germline-derived CDR1 and CDR2 are MGHRA and YSYEKL. V shed 5 bases and J shed 1 base, with 15 bases lying between them. This CDR3 spans 16 amino acids. The CDR3 nucleotides are TGCGCCAGCAGCACCCGACAGATGGTAAGCAATCAGCCCCAGCATTTT. This sequence encodes CASSTRQMVSNQPQHF.

This clone was recorded only once. V gene TRBV6-4 combines with J gene TRBJ1-2; D is uncertain. There are 14 residues in the CDR3. Germline V gene sequence: CDR1 MRHNA, CDR2 SNTAGT. The V end lost 4 bases, the J end lost 4 bases, and 13 bases lay between the germline ends. CDR3 loop: CASSAVAGSYGYTF. DNA of the CDR3: TGTGCCAGCAGTGCCGTCGCCGGGAGCTATGGCTACACCTTC.

This chain links TRBV5-1 with TRBJ2-1; D is perhaps TRBD1 (5 bases). This CDR3 comprises 12 residues. CDR1 SGHRS and CDR2 YFSETQ come from the germline V gene. V lost 5 bases and J lost 10, with 13 bases in between. The CDR3 bases are TGCGCCAGCAGTGCTGGCCACAGGGAGCAGTTCTTC. The encoded protein is CASSAGHREQFF.

V and J are TRBV9 and TRBJ2-7; TRBD1 might be the D (7 bases). This CDR3 is built from 12 residues. Germline V CDR1 and CDR2: SGDLS, YYNGEE. V was trimmed by 4 bases and J by 7 bases, leaving 12 bases between them. In DNA, the CDR3 is TGTGCCAGCAGCCACAGGGGAGGTGAGCAGTACTTC. This gives the protein CASSHRGGEQYF.

The rearrangement uses TRBV7-2 and TRBJ2-3, with TRBD2 matching 7 bases. J was trimmed by 1 base and V by 5 bases; bases with no gene match: 9. The CDR3 contains 16 residues. From germline, CDR1 is SGHTA and CDR2 FQGNSA. CDR3 region: CASSILLAGRTDTQYF. CDR3 nucleotides: TGTGCCAGCAGCATCCTATTAGCGGGTCGCACAGATACGCAGTATTTT.

The DNA for the CDR3 is TGTGCCAGCAGCTTCCCCCAGGTCGGAAACACCATATATTTT. Translated, it gives CASSFPQVGNTIYF. The chain uses TRBV7-9 and TRBJ1-3; D not certain. Germline CDR1 and CDR2: SEHNR and FQNEAQ (reference sequence). V lost 3 bases and J lost 4, with 10 bases in between. The CDR3 runs to 14 residues.

This chain joins TRBV7-8 and TRBJ1-6; TRBD1 matches 7 bases. The CDR3 has 15 amino acids. CDR1 SGHVS and CDR2 FQNEAQ come from the germline V gene. The V gene end was trimmed by 0 bases and the J gene end by 6 bases; junction bases not matched to a gene: 2. The chain's CDR3 is CASSLANRGNSPLHF. CDR3 nucleotide sequence: TGTGCCAGCAGCTTAGCGAACAGGGGTAATTCACCCCTCCACTTT.

The V gene is TRBV30, the J gene TRBJ1-5, with D possibly matching TRBD1 (6 bases). The CDR3 runs 12 residues. Between the trimmed V and J ends, which lost 3 bases and 10 bases, there was a span of 13 bases. Germline CDR1 is GTSNPN and CDR2 is SVGIG (reference sequence). DNA for the CDR3: TGTGCCTGGAGGACGGACAGCAGTCCCCAGCATTTT. Protein sequence: CAWRTDSSPQHF.

CDR3 nucleotides: TGTGCCAGCAGTTTAGTTCTCACAGGTACCTATGGCTACACCTTC. Translating gives CASSLVLTGTYGYTF. J is TRBJ1-2 and V is TRBV28, with D tentatively TRBD1 (5 bases). V lost 2 bases and J lost 4, with 14 bases in between. Germline values: CDR1 MDHEN, CDR2 SYDVKM. The CDR3 is 15 amino acids.

This chain links TRBV13 with TRBJ2-3; 7 positions agree with TRBD2. The length of the CDR3 is 18 residues. J was trimmed by 2 bases and V by 5 bases; bases with no gene match: 16. Germline-derived CDR1 and CDR2 are PRHDT and FYEKMQ (reference sequence). In DNA, the CDR3 is TGTGCCAGCAGCCAATTGGGGGTGGCTAGCGGTGACACAGATACGCAGTATTTT. It is translated as CASSQLGVASGDTDTQYF.

This sequence joins TRBV20-1 and TRBJ1-2; D is uncertain. The V end was cut by 3 bases, the J end by 7 bases, with 9 bases between. Germline V CDR1 and CDR2: DFQATT, SNEGSKA (reference sequence). The CDR3 runs to 11 residues. For the CDR3, the DNA is TGCAGTGCTAGGGGAGATTCTGGCTACACCTTC. Its translation is CSARGDSGYTF.

The chain recombines TRBV11-2 with TRBJ1-1; 7 bases agree with TRBD1. V lost 5 bases to trimming and J lost 10 bases; unmatched junction nucleotides: 10. CDR3 length equals 13 residues. Germline V gene sequence: CDR1 SGHAT, CDR2 FQNNGV. The CDR3 spells CASSPGQPAGAFF. The CDR3 coding sequence is TGTGCCAGCAGCCCGGGACAGCCGGCCGGAGCTTTCTTT.

The chain employs TRBV21-1 and TRBJ2-2; TRBD2, the table's D call, was not compared with the DNA. TRBV21-1 is assigned pseudogene status. This CDR3 spans 19 amino acids. CDR3 nucleotide sequence: TGTGCCAGCAGGAAACCTGACCACAGACTAGCGCCGAGGACCGGGGAGCTGTTTTTT. This sequence encodes CASRKPDHRLAPRTGELFF.